This T cell receptor beta chain stems from a study of OX40 agonist ivuxolimab in advanced cancers. Overall study: Prior checkpoint blockade (anti-PD-1, anti-PD-L1 or anti-CTLA-4) was permitted; approximately 41% had it. Study findings and constraints: Researchers report that CD8+ T cells had, on average, more expanded clones than CD4+.

The germline CDR1 and CDR2 sequences are MNHEY and SMNVEV (reference sequence). This CDR3 is built from 18 residues. The ends lost 0 bases at V and 5 bases at J; junction bases unmatched: 16. The data were produced by immunoSEQ multiplex PCR, yet TCRdb's version contains in-frame clones alone and is incomplete. Among 15,000 to 20,000 clones listed, 70% to 90% were seen once. Comments on this clone: Its antigen remains unidentified.

The sequence was collected from an adult with an advanced solid tumor such as melanoma, head and neck, liver or kidney cancer. Sequenced here: CD4+ or CD8+ T cells sorted from blood, sampled in a trial of the OX40 agonist ivuxolimab. The V call is TRBV27, the J call TRBJ2-7; 7 nucleotides match TRBD2. DNA for the CDR3: TGTGCCAGCAGTTTATCCGCCCCTGGGGGAGGGTGGGCGGACGAGCAGTACTTC. Amino acid sequence: CASSLSAPGGGWADEQYF.